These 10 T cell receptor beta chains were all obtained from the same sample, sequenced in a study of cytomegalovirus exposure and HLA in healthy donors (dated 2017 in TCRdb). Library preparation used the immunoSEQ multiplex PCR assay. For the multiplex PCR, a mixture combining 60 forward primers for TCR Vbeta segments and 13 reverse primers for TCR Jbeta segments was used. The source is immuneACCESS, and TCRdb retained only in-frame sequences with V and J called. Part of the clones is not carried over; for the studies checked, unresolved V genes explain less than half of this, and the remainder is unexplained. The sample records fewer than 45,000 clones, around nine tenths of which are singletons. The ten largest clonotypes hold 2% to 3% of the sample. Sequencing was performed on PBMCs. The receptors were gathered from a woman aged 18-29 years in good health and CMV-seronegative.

CDR3 sequence: CASSPRTGVLGNEQFF. CDR3 bases: TGTGCCAGTAGTCCCCGGACAGGGGTTCTGGGCAATGAGCAGTTCTTC. This sequence joins TRBV19 and TRBJ2-1; 9 positions match TRBD1. With 5 bases clipped from V and 6 bases from J, the junction kept 11 bases outside the gene matches. There are 16 residues in the CDR3. Germline loops: CDR1 LNHDA, CDR2 SQIVND (reference sequence).

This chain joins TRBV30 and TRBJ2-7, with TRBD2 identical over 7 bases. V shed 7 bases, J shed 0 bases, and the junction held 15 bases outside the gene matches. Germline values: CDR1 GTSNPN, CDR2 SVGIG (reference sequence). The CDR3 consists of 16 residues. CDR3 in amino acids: CAFLPPLALSSYEQYF. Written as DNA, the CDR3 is TGTGCCTTCCTACCGCCACTAGCGTTGAGCTCCTACGAGCAGTACTTC.

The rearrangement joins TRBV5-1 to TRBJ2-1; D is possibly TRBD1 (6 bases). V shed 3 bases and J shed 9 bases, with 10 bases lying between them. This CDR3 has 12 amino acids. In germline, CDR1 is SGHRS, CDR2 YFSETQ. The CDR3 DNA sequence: TGCGCCAGCAGCTACGGACAGTCTGAGCAGTTCTTC. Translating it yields CASSYGQSEQFF.

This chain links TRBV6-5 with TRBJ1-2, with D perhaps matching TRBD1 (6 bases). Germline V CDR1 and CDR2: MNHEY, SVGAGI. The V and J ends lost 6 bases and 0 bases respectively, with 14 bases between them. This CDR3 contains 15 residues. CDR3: CASSKQGKPNYGYTF. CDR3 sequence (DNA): TGTGCCAGCAGCAAGCAGGGGAAACCTAACTATGGCTACACCTTC.

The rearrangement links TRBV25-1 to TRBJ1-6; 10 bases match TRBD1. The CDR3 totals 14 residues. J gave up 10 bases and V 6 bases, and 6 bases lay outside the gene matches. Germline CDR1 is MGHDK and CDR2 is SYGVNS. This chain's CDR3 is CASRPGQGGSPLHF. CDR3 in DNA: TGTGCCAGCAGACCTGGACAGGGGGGCTCACCCCTCCACTTT.

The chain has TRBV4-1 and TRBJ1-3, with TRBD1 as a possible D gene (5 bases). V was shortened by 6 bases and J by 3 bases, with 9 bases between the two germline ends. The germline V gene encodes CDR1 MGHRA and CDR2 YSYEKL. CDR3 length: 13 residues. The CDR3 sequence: CASSQGIGNTIYF. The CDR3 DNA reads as TGCGCCAGCAGTCAGGGTATTGGAAACACCATATATTTT.

The CDR3 nucleotides read TGCGCCAGCAGCCAAGAACCAGCGGGAGGGATGTCCGGGGAGCTGTTTTTT. Translation gives CASSQEPAGGMSGELFF. The chain carries TRBV4-3 and TRBJ2-2, with 10 bases fitting TRBD2. V shed 0 bases, J shed 6 bases, and the junction held 7 bases outside the gene matches. The CDR3 runs to 17 residues. CDR1 is LGHNA, CDR2 YSLEER, per germline.

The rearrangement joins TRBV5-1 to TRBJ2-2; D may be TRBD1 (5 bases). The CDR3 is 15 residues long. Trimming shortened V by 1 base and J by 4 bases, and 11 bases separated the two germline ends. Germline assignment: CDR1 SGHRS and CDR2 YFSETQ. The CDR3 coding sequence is TGCGCCAGCAGCTTGATTCAGGGCGGCACCGGGGAGCTGTTTTTT. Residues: CASSLIQGGTGELFF.

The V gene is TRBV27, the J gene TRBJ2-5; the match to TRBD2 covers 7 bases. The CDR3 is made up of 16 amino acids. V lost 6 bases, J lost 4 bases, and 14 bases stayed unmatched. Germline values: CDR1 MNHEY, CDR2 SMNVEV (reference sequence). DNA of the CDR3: TGTGCCAGCAGGTTCCTCAGAGGTGGGGGGGGAGAGACCCAGTACTTC. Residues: CASRFLRGGGGETQYF.

The CDR3 coding sequence is TGTGCCAGCTCACCAGGAACAGGGGAGAATAATTCACCCCTCCACTTT. Translation: CASSPGTGENNSPLHF. The rearrangement joins TRBV18 to TRBJ1-6; 7 nucleotides align to TRBD1. The J segment lost 5 bases and the V segment lost 2 bases, leaving 6 bases of the junction unmatched. Germline CDR1 reads KGHSH; CDR2 reads LQKENI. This CDR3 has 16 residues.